The next 10 T cell receptor beta chains were all read from a single sample in a study of blood T cell repertoires in COVID-19. Generated by immunoSEQ multiplex PCR, the TCRdb table keeps only in-frame clones and is missing some. Among about 130,000 clones listed, roughly 88% were seen once. Sequencing used peripheral blood. These receptors originate from a middle-aged man with acute or convalescent COVID-19.

The chain employs TRBV10-3 and TRBJ2-5; TRBD2 aligns across 14 bases. The germline gives CDR1 ENHRY, CDR2 SYGVKD. CDR3 size: 17 residues. With 5 bases clipped from V and 2 bases from J, the junction kept 7 bases outside the gene matches. The CDR3 loop reads CAISPTSGRAGQETQYF. CDR3 bases: TGTGCCATCAGTCCGACTAGCGGGAGGGCCGGGCAAGAGACCCAGTACTTC.

V gene TRBV28 combines with J gene TRBJ1-2, with 7 bases identical to TRBD1. CDR3 size: 14 residues. Germline V gene data show CDR1 as MDHEN and CDR2 as SYDVKM. The V and J ends lost 7 bases and 8 bases, in that order; junction bases with no gene match: 13. The CDR3 sequence: CASTLQDRVGGYTF. The CDR3 DNA reads as TGTGCCAGCACCCTACAAGACAGGGTAGGAGGCTACACCTTC.

This chain links TRBV20-1 with TRBJ1-1; D ambiguous. The V and J ends lost 3 bases and 5 bases respectively, with 16 bases between them. This CDR3 contains 14 residues. Germline CDR1 and CDR2: DFQATT and SNEGSKA (reference sequence). The CDR3 reads CSASAEPRWTEAFF. CDR3 DNA: TGCAGTGCTAGTGCGGAGCCCCGGTGGACTGAAGCTTTCTTT.

This rearrangement joins TRBV29-1 to TRBJ1-2; 7 bases map to TRBD1. The V and J ends lost 6 bases and 7 bases, in that order; junction bases with no gene match: 8. CDR3 length: 12 amino acids. Germline V gene sequence: CDR1 SQVTM, CDR2 ANQGSEA. CDR3 nucleotide sequence: TGCAGCGTCACCACAGGGGCGGGTGGCTACACCTTC. Its translation is CSVTTGAGGYTF.

The genes are TRBV12-3 or TRBV12-4 and TRBJ1-1; possible D gene TRBD1, 5 bases. The V gene lost 6 bases and the J gene lost 3 bases, with 11 bases spanning the gap. The CDR3 is 13 amino acids. The CDR3 bases are TGTGCCAGCAGAGGGAGGGGACACACTGAAGCTTTCTTT. The encoded protein is CASRGRGHTEAFF.

The genes are TRBV6-5 and TRBJ2-3; D may be TRBD2 (6 bases). The CDR3 is made up of 14 amino acids. Per the germline V gene, CDR1 is MNHEY and CDR2 is SVGAGI. V was trimmed by 4 bases and J by 2 bases, leaving 10 bases between them. The DNA for the CDR3 is TGTGCCAGCAGTTGGGGACTGGCCACAGATACGCAGTATTTT. Its translation: CASSWGLATDTQYF.

The chain has TRBV5-1 and TRBJ1-1; 7 nucleotides match TRBD1. The CDR3 covers 14 residues. V trimming: 4 bases; J trimming: 7 bases; junction bases outside the gene matches: 10. Germline V lookup: CDR1 SGHRS, CDR2 YFSETQ. CDR3 sequence reads: CASSPQDRAVEAFF. The CDR3 coding sequence is TGCGCCAGCAGCCCCCAAGACAGGGCTGTTGAAGCTTTCTTT.

The V and J genes are TRBV4-1 and TRBJ1-3; the D gene is possibly TRBD1 (5 bases). This CDR3 has 16 amino acids. Trimming removed 1 base from V and 2 bases from J, with 12 bases in between. In germline, CDR1 is MGHRA, CDR2 YSYEKL. The CDR3 loop is CASSQGPQTAGNTIYF. The CDR3 coding sequence is TGCGCCAGCAGCCAAGGGCCCCAGACAGCTGGAAACACCATATATTTT.

The CDR3 spells CASSQDPEGSGNTIYF. As DNA, the CDR3 is TGCGCCAGCAGCCAAGATCCCGAGGGTTCTGGAAACACCATATATTTT. The V call is TRBV4-1, the J call TRBJ1-3; D uncertain. The germline gives CDR1 MGHRA, CDR2 YSYEKL. Trimming removed 0 bases at V and 1 base at J, with 10 bases between. The CDR3 extends over 16 amino acids.

The chain has TRBV11-2 and TRBJ1-1; D is perhaps TRBD1 (6 bases). The V end was cut by 0 bases, the J end by 7 bases, with 15 bases between. The CDR3 covers 15 residues. The germline gives CDR1 SGHAT, CDR2 FQNNGV. CDR3 DNA sequence: TGTGCCAGCAGCTTAGAGACAGGACCGTGGAGTGAAGCTTTCTTT. Translated: CASSLETGPWSEAFF.